This is a list of T cell receptor beta chains from one sample in a study of blood T cell repertoires in COVID-19. The assay was immunoSEQ multiplex PCR, and TCRdb's table has in-frame clones only and misses some. The sample has 99,000 or so clones, 75% to 90% seen once. Sequenced: peripheral blood. These receptors came from a man aged 50-59 years with acute or convalescent COVID-19. Each CDR3 is given with its conserved first and last residue. The D gene is left open where the match is weak. Clone sizes are given selectively: once, few, many, or a class where the clone is expanded.

>NA|TRBD1|TRBV24-1|TRBJ1-2|15
TGTGCCACCAGTCCAACCGGAGGCAGGGGGAGCGGCTACACCTTC
CATSPTGGRGSGYTF
>NA|NA|TRBV5-1|TRBJ1-5|15
TGCGCCAGCAGCCTGGACGCCCGAGGCAATCAGCCCCAGCATTTT
CASSLDARGNQPQHF
>once|TRBD2|TRBV2|TRBJ2-1|14
TGTGCCAGCAGTGGGACTAGCGGGAGGGGAGAGCAGTTCTTC
CASSGTSGRGEQFF
>NA|TRBD2|TRBV5-6|TRBJ2-1|17
TGTGCCAGCAGCTTGGTCCCTGGGCTAGCGGAAGACAATGAGCAGTTCTTC
CASSLVPGLAEDNEQFF
>NA|NA|TRBV5-8|TRBJ1-5|15
TGTGCCAGCAGCTCCTTGTCCAGGGGTCGCCAGCCCCAGCATTTT
CASSSLSRGRQPQHF
>NA|TRBD2|TRBV5-4|TRBJ2-1|17
TGTGCCAGCAGCCCGGGGACTAGCGGGAGTTTAATCAGTGAGCAGTTCTTC
CASSPGTSGSLISEQFF
>NA|NA|TRBV2|TRBJ2-7|12
TGTGCCAGCAGGGTCACAGGTCCGGGGCAGTACTTC
CASRVTGPGQYF
>NA|TRBD2|TRBV7-9|TRBJ2-1|16
TGTGCCAGCAGCGGGGGACTAGCGGACATTGAAGATGAGCAGTTCTTC
CASSGGLADIEDEQFF
>NA|TRBD1|TRBV7-2|TRBJ1-3|16
TGTGCCAGCAGCCATAACAGGGGGCTAGCCGGAAACACCATATATTTT
CASSHNRGLAGNTIYF
>once|NA|TRBV5-1|TRBJ2-1|16
TGCGCCAGCAGCCCACTCCGGGCTTTACTAGACAATGAGCAGTTCTTC
CASSPLRALLDNEQFF
>NA|TRBD1|TRBV28|TRBJ2-4|15
TGTGCCAGCAGTTTCCGGGACAGGGTGAGAAACATTCAGTACTTC
CASSFRDRVRNIQYF
>NA|TRBD1|TRBV9|TRBJ1-2|15
TGTGCCAGCAGCGACCCGGAGACAGGGAAGTACGGCTACACCTTC
CASSDPETGKYGYTF
>NA|TRBD1|TRBV6-5|TRBJ1-3|14
TGTGCCAGCATCAGGGGGCCGGGAGGAAACACCATATATTTT
CASIRGPGGNTIYF
>NA|NA|TRBV11-3|TRBJ2-2|15
TGTGCCAGCAGCTACCGACTAGCGAACACCGGGGAGCTGTTTTTT
CASSYRLANTGELFF
>NA|TRBD2|TRBV27|TRBJ2-7|14
TGTGCCAGCAGAGATACCGGGGGGGGCTACGAGCAGTACTTC
CASRDTGGGYEQYF
>NA|TRBD2|TRBV2|TRBJ2-2|15
TGTGCCAGCAGTGGGCCTAGCGGGAGGCTCGGGGAGCTGTTTTTT
CASSGPSGRLGELFF
>once|TRBD1|TRBV7-9|TRBJ2-4|11
TGTGCCAGCAGCGGGGACAGCCCGCAGTACTTC
CASSGDSPQYF
>NA|TRBD1|TRBV4-1|TRBJ1-6|17
TGCGCCAGCAGCCAGACGAAGGGACAGAAGTTTTATTCACCCCTCCACTTT
CASSQTKGQKFYSPLHF
>NA|NA|TRBV28|TRBJ2-2|16
TGTGCCAGCACTCCGGGGGGACAGGAGAACACCGGGGAGCTGTTTTTT
CASTPGGQENTGELFF
>NA|NA|TRBV28|TRBJ1-2|15
TGTGCCAGCAGTTTGGGAGGACAAGCTAACTATGGCTACACCTTC
CASSLGGQANYGYTF
>NA|NA|TRBV5-1|TRBJ2-2|15
TGCGCCAGCTGGGAGCAGGTACAGAACACCGGGGAGCTGTTTTTT
CASWEQVQNTGELFF
>NA|NA|TRBV6-1|TRBJ2-7|14
TGTGCCAGCAGTGAAGTCAGCCGGGGGTACGAGCAGTACTTC
CASSEVSRGYEQYF
>once|NA|TRBV28|TRBJ2-4|14
TGTGCCAGCAGTTTTCTCATAGGGGCAAACATTCAGTACTTC
CASSFLIGANIQYF
>NA|NA|TRBV28|TRBJ1-2|16
TGTGCCAGCAGTTTCGGGGTCCGAACTCTTAACTATGGCTACACCTTC
CASSFGVRTLNYGYTF
>NA|NA|TRBV6-6|TRBJ2-7|14
TGTGCCAGCATCGCCAGACTTAACTCCTACGAGCAGTACTTC
CASIARLNSYEQYF
>few|TRBD2|TRBV2|TRBJ2-1|15
TGTGCCAGCAGTGAGGGAGCGGGAGGGCCCTATGAGCAGTTCTTC
CASSEGAGGPYEQFF
>few|TRBD2|TRBV9|TRBJ2-1|14
TGTGCCAGCAGCCCTAGCGGGAACTACAATGAGCAGTTCTTC
CASSPSGNYNEQFF
>NA|TRBD1|TRBV28|TRBJ2-7|15
TGTGCCAGTCTCCTGGGCACAGGGGGCTCCTACGAGCAGTACTTC
CASLLGTGGSYEQYF
>once|TRBD1|TRBV29-1|TRBJ2-5|13
TGCAGCGTCGAAGGACAGGGCGGAGAGACCCAGTACTTC
CSVEGQGGETQYF
>once|TRBD1|TRBV29-1|TRBJ1-1|12
TGCAGCGGGGGACAGATGAACACTGAAGCTTTCTTT
CSGGQMNTEAFF
>few|TRBD1|TRBV5-1|TRBJ1-1|14
TGCGCCAGCAGCTCCGGACAGGGGAACACTGAAGCTTTCTTT
CASSSGQGNTEAFF
>NA|NA|TRBV6-5|TRBJ2-7|14
TGTGCCAGCAGTTACTCGGGCCCTTCCTACGAGCAGTACTTC
CASSYSGPSYEQYF
>NA|TRBD2|TRBV11-2|TRBJ2-3|18
TGTGCCAGCAGCCGGGGGGGTAGCGGGAGGGGAAGCACAGATACGCAGTATTTT
CASSRGGSGRGSTDTQYF
>NA|NA|TRBV10-1|TRBJ1-5|13
TGCGCCAGCAGTGAGGTTCAGGATCAGCCCCAGCATTTT
CASSEVQDQPQHF
>NA|TRBD1|TRBV7-7|TRBJ2-5|15
TGTGCCAGCAGCACGGGACAGGGGTTCCAAGAGACCCAGTACTTC
CASSTGQGFQETQYF
>NA|TRBD1|TRBV6-6|TRBJ1-5|17
TGTGCCAGCAGTCACCGACCGACAGGGATGAGCAATCAGCCCCAGCATTTT
CASSHRPTGMSNQPQHF
>NA|NA|TRBV27|TRBJ2-2|18
TGTGCCAGCAGTTTATCGGGCGGACTAGGGGGTAACACCGGGGAGCTGTTTTTT
CASSLSGGLGGNTGELFF
>NA|TRBD2|TRBV28|TRBJ2-5|16
TGTGCCAGCACCCTCGGGAGGGGTGGGGGCCAAGAGACCCAGTACTTC
CASTLGRGGGQETQYF
>NA|TRBD1|TRBV11-2|TRBJ2-7|15
TGTGCCAGCAGCTCATGGGACAGGGACCCCTACGAGCAGTACTTC
CASSSWDRDPYEQYF
>NA|TRBD2|TRBV14|TRBJ2-7|23
TGTGCCAGCAGCCCCCCGACAGTTACATGGACTAGCGGGAGGGTCCTTAGCTCCTACGAGCAGTACTTC
CASSPPTVTWTSGRVLSSYEQYF
>NA|NA|TRBV19|TRBJ2-5|14
TGTGCCAGTAGTATAGTGGCCGGGATGAAGACCCAGTACTTC
CASSIVAGMKTQYF
>NA|NA|TRBV9|TRBJ1-2|14
TGTGCCAGCAGCGCCAGGGACACCTCCTATGGCTACACCTTC
CASSARDTSYGYTF
>NA|NA|TRBV19|TRBJ2-1|12
TGTGCCAGTAGTATGGATGCGGGTGAGCAGTTCTTC
CASSMDAGEQFF
>NA|TRBD2|TRBV10-3|TRBJ2-5|15
TGTGCCATCAGGGGGGGACTAGCGGTACAAGAGACCCAGTACTTC
CAIRGGLAVQETQYF
>NA|TRBD1|TRBV9|TRBJ2-7|14
TGTGCCAGCAGCCCCGGGACAGGGTCTCGGGAGCAGTACTTC
CASSPGTGSREQYF
>NA|TRBD1|TRBV28|TRBJ2-3|15
TGTGCCAGCAGAACGGGACAGGGGGGCACGGATACGCAGTATTTT
CASRTGQGGTDTQYF
>NA|TRBD2|TRBV5-1|TRBJ2-1|16
TGCGCCAGCAGCGTACCGGGACTAGCGGGAGTTTATGAGCAGTTCTTC
CASSVPGLAGVYEQFF
>NA|NA|TRBV9|TRBJ2-1|14
TGTGCCAGCAACCCGGTGGCAGGGCACAATGAGCAGTTCTTC
CASNPVAGHNEQFF
>NA|NA|TRBV28|TRBJ1-1|13
TGTGCCAGCAGTTTAACTATGAACACTGAAGCTTTCTTT
CASSLTMNTEAFF
>NA|NA|TRBV5-1|TRBJ2-5|13
TGCGCCAGCAGCTCCGGGAGCGAGGGGACCCAGTACTTC
CASSSGSEGTQYF
>NA|TRBD2|TRBV28|TRBJ2-7|11
TGTGCCACAGCGGGGGGCTACGAGCAGTACTTC
CATAGGYEQYF
>NA|TRBD1|TRBV5-6|TRBJ2-7|13
TGTGCCAGCAGCCCGACAGGGTTGAGCGAGCAGTACTTC
CASSPTGLSEQYF
>NA|NA|TRBV5-1|TRBJ2-2|14
TGCGCCAGCAGCTTGTTACAAGGAGTCGGGGAGCTGTTTTTT
CASSLLQGVGELFF
>NA|NA|TRBV5-6|TRBJ1-1|14
TGTGCCAGCAGCTCGAACGGGGAGGTGACTGAAGCTTTCTTT
CASSSNGEVTEAFF
>NA|NA|TRBV18|TRBJ2-5|13
TGTGCCAGCTCACCGTTACAGGGAGAGACCCAGTACTTC
CASSPLQGETQYF